This passage covers 6 T cell receptor beta chains from one sample sequenced in a study of blood T cell repertoires in COVID-19. Measured with immunoSEQ multiplex PCR; TCRdb has only the in-frame clones, and not every one. The repertoire holds approximately 220,000 clones, around four fifths seen once, with 4.8% in the top ten. The source material was PBMCs or T cells enriched from blood (not recorded which). Receptors were obtained from a woman aged 45-65 years who had been exposed to COVID-19.

The chain carries TRBV18 and TRBJ1-2; 9 bases are shared with TRBD1. The germline V gene has CDR1 KGHSH and CDR2 LQKENI. V lost 3 bases, J lost 0 bases, and 14 bases stayed unmatched. This CDR3 region has 19 residues. CDR3: CASSPSDRGFSRANYGYTF. The CDR3 region has the DNA TGTGCCAGCTCACCGTCAGACAGGGGGTTTTCGCGCGCTAACTATGGCTACACCTTC.

This rearrangement joins TRBV3-1 (or the pseudogene TRBV3-2) to TRBJ1-1; TRBD1 matches 8 bases. Per the germline V gene, CDR1 is LGHDT and CDR2 is YNNKEL (reference sequence). The junction had 7 bases not matched to a gene; V was cut back by 0 bases and J by 10 bases. The length of the CDR3 is 14 residues. CDR3 coding DNA: TGTGCCAGCAGCCAAGACTCCTGGACAGGGCCAGCTTTCTTT. It encodes CASSQDSWTGPAFF.

This sequence joins TRBV2 and TRBJ2-7; 7 positions agree with TRBD1. Losses at the gene ends were 8 bases for V and 1 base for J; bases not matched to a gene: 14. Germline V CDR1 and CDR2: SNHLY, FYNNEI. This CDR3 is 16 amino acids long. CDR3 sequence: CASQNQGAGGSYEQYF. The CDR3 DNA is TGTGCCAGCCAAAACCAAGGGGCAGGGGGATCCTACGAGCAGTACTTC. Filled out from reference TRBV2 and TRBJ2-7, the complete variable domain reads EPEVTQTPSHQVTQMGQEVILRCVPISNHLYFYWYRQILGQKVEFLVSFYNNEISEKSEIFDDQFSVERPDGSNFTLKIRSTKLEDSAMYFCASQNQGAGGSYEQYFGPGTRLTVT.

The V and J genes are TRBV6-5 and TRBJ1-6, with 9 bases that match TRBD1. This CDR3 spans 14 amino acids. V was clipped by 5 bases and J by 6 bases; unmatched bases: 2. The V gene's germline CDR1 is MNHEY and CDR2 SVGAGI. The CDR3 loop reads CASSPGQGNSPLHF. The CDR3 region has the DNA TGTGCCAGCAGTCCGGGACAGGGTAATTCACCCCTCCACTTT.

CDR3 in amino acids: CASSPRRAGLDNEQFF. The CDR3 bases are TGCGCCAGCAGCCCCAGGAGAGCGGGGCTGGACAATGAGCAGTTCTTC. The chain couples TRBV4-3 to TRBJ2-1; TRBD2 aligns across 7 bases. Germline CDR1 reads LGHNA; CDR2 reads YSLEER. Germline trimming cut 4 bases from V and 5 bases from J; bases unmatched to any gene: 11. There are 16 residues in the CDR3.

The chain uses TRBV25-1 and TRBJ2-7; 8 bases fit TRBD1. CDR1 MGHDK and CDR2 SYGVNS come from the germline V gene. The CDR3 extends over 16 amino acids. With V trimmed by 4 bases and J by 1 base, 9 bases remained unmatched. Written as DNA, the CDR3 is TGTGCCAGCAGTGGCTCGACAGGGGAGGCATCCTACGAGCAGTACTTC. Protein: CASSGSTGEASYEQYF.